The sequence of this T cell receptor (beta chain) was determined in a study of neurological immune-mediated disorders. Study-level results: No CDR3 amino acid sequences were shared by expanded clones across subjects, suggesting private repertoires in all groups.

Time point described: longitudinal time-point 3. TCRdb reprocessed the 5' RACE reads via MiXCR and lists one record per CDR3 protein. The sample lists roughly 45,000 distinct CDR3 sequences, approximately 12% seen once, with 11% in the top ten. Per germline, CDR1 SGHRS and CDR2 YFSETQ. Deletions cut 0 bases from V and 1 base from J, with 4 bases between. The CDR3 extends over 13 amino acids. The sample holds many counts of this clonotype. What it binds is unknown. The receptor comes from a man aged 25 to 40 in good health. This rearrangement joins TRBV5-1 to TRBJ2-5; D not resolved. The sample taken for sequencing was PBMCs. The CDR3 DNA sequence: TGCGCCAGCAGCTTGGGAGTCCAAGAGACCCAGTACTTC. Translated: CASSLGVQETQYF.